The clone carrying this TCR beta chain was seen more than once but under ten times. These data are taken from a study of blood T cell repertoires in COVID-19. Study in general: In each case, the material was cDNA or gDNA derived from T cells, B-cell-depleted T cells, or PBMCs.

In the original processing: For nucleated cells, counts were estimated from reference gene primer amplification. Repertoires were generated with immunoSEQ multiplex PCR, while TCRdb's copy carries only in-frame clones and drops some. Clonal size and the V and J genes are those of that table, whereas D and trimming came from the DNA. The sample records around 160,000 clones, approximately 88% being singletons. Sequencing was performed on PBMCs or T cells enriched from blood (not recorded which). The receptor was isolated from a woman aged 55-70 years who had recovered from COVID-19.

DNA of the CDR3: TGTGCCAGCAAGAAAAACTTCGGGGGCAGGGGGACAGAGACCCAGTACTTC. Its protein is CASKKNFGGRGTETQYF. This chain uses TRBV28 with TRBJ2-5; D possibly corresponds to TRBD1 (7 bases). The germline V gene has CDR1 MDHEN and CDR2 SYDVKM. Trimming took 7 bases from V and 4 from J, leaving 25 bases between them. This CDR3 region has 17 residues.